The TCR beta chain described here comes from a study of T cell changes during pregnancy in multiple sclerosis (dated by TCRdb to between 2018 and 2021). Regarding the study in general: The study examined how the T cell repertoire changed over the course of pregnancy in women with multiple sclerosis.

The library was built by means of the immunoSEQ multiplex PCR assay. The table comes from immuneACCESS by way of TCRdb, which keeps in-frame sequences with V and J called. Part of the clones is missing from these tables; in studies checked, under half for an unresolved V gene and the rest for unknown reasons. The sample includes more than 55,000 clones, with more than 85% observed a single time. The ten largest clones capture 0.38% of the sample. The CDR3 goes from the cysteine to the phenylalanine over 21 residues. Just the 63-base CDR3 DNA is kept, in frame starting at base 1. Comment on this clone: The specificity of this receptor is unknown. Per-base qualities were not stored, and no clone one base away is much larger.

The TCR comes from a female donor with multiple sclerosis, enrolled in a pregnancy study. The source material was CD4+ T cells from peripheral blood mononuclear cells, sampled in the third trimester of pregnancy. The rearranged chain carries TRBV21-1 and TRBJ2-7; the D call in the table, TRBD1, was not verified against the DNA. TRBV21-1 is recorded as a pseudogene. The nucleotides are TGTGCCAGCAGCAAACAAAAGTCTTGGGCAGAACCCTCTCCGAGTCTGGGCGAGCAGTACTTC. The translation is CASSKQKSWAEPSPSLGEQYF.